The 25 T cell receptor beta chains reported below all come from one sample, sequenced in a study of T cell clonotyping in hematopoietic cell transplantation. Here immunoSEQ multiplex PCR was the method, and the copy in TCRdb shows in-frame clones only, minus some. The sample carries 13,000 or so clones, 80% to 95% recorded once. The input for sequencing was PBMCs, taken 100 days after allogeneic stem cell transplant. These receptors were collected from a female patient aged 50-60 years who had an allogeneic stem cell transplant from an unrelated donor, so the T cells may come from the graft donor. Some clones in this sample may be carry-over from other donors' samples.

The chain carries TRBV5-6 and TRBJ2-5; D possibly matches TRBD1 or TRBD2 (5 bases each). The germline V and J ends were trimmed by 0 bases and 4 bases, with 10 bases remaining between them. Germline values: CDR1 SGHDT, CDR2 YYEEEE. This CDR3 comprises 14 residues. This CDR3 reads CASSLAGARETQYF. In DNA, the CDR3 is TGTGCCAGCAGCTTGGCCGGGGCAAGAGAGACCCAGTACTTC.

The chain uses TRBV5-1 and TRBJ2-7; 11 bases match TRBD1. The CDR3 covers 14 residues. Germline trimming cut 3 bases from V and 6 bases from J; bases unmatched to any gene: 5. Germline values: CDR1 SGHRS, CDR2 YFSETQ. The CDR3 region is CASSSGQGDSEQYF. Written as DNA, the CDR3 is TGCGCCAGCAGCTCGGGACAGGGGGACAGCGAGCAGTACTTC. The whole variable domain, remainder taken from reference TRBV5-1 and TRBJ2-7, is KAGVTQTPRYLIKTRGQQVTLSCSPISGHRSVSWYQQTPGQGLQFLFEYFSETQRNKGNFPGRFSGRQFSNSRSEMNVSTLELGDSALYLCASSSGQGDSEQYFGPGTRLTVT.

The CDR3 bases are TGCGCCAGCAGCAGGCGTAGCGGGAGGTCTTTCTACGAGCAGTACTTC. Protein sequence: CASSRRSGRSFYEQYF. The genes are TRBV5-1 and TRBJ2-7; 10 bases fit TRBD2. The CDR3 contains 16 residues. Unmatched junction bases numbered 10, after V lost 4 bases and J lost 3 bases. Germline-derived CDR1 and CDR2 are SGHRS and YFSETQ.

This chain connects TRBV30 to TRBJ2-3; 8 bases align to TRBD1. The CDR3 spans 16 residues. CDR1 GTSNPN and CDR2 SVGIG come from the germline V gene (reference sequence). The V segment lost 2 bases and the J segment 1 base; nucleotides outside the gene matches: 8. The CDR3 loop reads CAWSPLPGQGTDTQYF. The CDR3 DNA sequence: TGTGCCTGGAGTCCTCTCCCGGGACAGGGCACAGATACGCAGTATTTT. Using reference TRBV30 and TRBJ2-3 for the parts outside the CDR3, the full variable domain is SQTIHQWPATLVQPVGSPLSLECTVEGTSNPNLYWYRQAAGRGLQLLFYSVGIGQISSEVPQNLSASRPQDRQFILSSKKLLLSDSGFYLCAWSPLPGQGTDTQYFGPGTRLTVL.

For the CDR3, the DNA is TGTGCCACCAGGGTAGGGGGCGGAGTGACCCAGTACTTC. This sequence encodes CATRVGGGVTQYF. The chain employs TRBV27 and TRBJ2-5; 7 positions match TRBD1. This CDR3 spans 13 amino acids. Germline-derived CDR1 and CDR2 are MNHEY and SMNVEV (reference sequence). Losses at the gene ends were 10 bases for V and 7 bases for J; bases not matched to a gene: 12.

The V gene is TRBV5-6, the J gene TRBJ2-1, with D possibly being TRBD1 (7 bases). V was trimmed by 2 bases and J by 0 bases, leaving 12 bases between them. CDR1 and CDR2 (germline): SGHDT, YYEEEE. The CDR3 runs 16 residues. Here the CDR3 reads CASSFTRGDSYNEQFF. CDR3 nucleotide sequence: TGTGCCAGCAGCTTCACCAGGGGGGACTCCTACAATGAGCAGTTCTTC.

The J gene is TRBJ2-4, the V gene TRBV6-5; possibly TRBD2 for D (5 bases). V lost 5 bases to trimming and J lost 8 bases, with 7 bases between them. The CDR3 sequence is 11 residues long. Germline V gene sequence: CDR1 MNHEY, CDR2 SVGAGI. The CDR3 coding sequence is TGTGCCAGCAGTCACGGGGACATTCAGTACTTC. It encodes CASSHGDIQYF.

The chain is built from TRBV18 and TRBJ2-2; no firm D call. The V gene lost 3 bases and the J gene lost 6 bases, with 5 bases spanning the gap. Germline CDR1 KGHSH, CDR2 LQKENI. This CDR3 comprises 12 residues. The CDR3 DNA reads as TGTGCCAGCTCACCCGGGTCCGGGGAGCTGTTTTTT. Its translation: CASSPGSGELFF. The full variable domain, its missing parts supplied by reference TRBV18 and TRBJ2-2, is NAGVMQNPRHLVRRRGQEARLRCSPMKGHSHVYWYRQLPEEGLKFMVYLQKENIIDESGMPKERFSAEFPKEGPSILRIQQVVRGDSAAYFCASSPGSGELFFGEGSRLTVL.

The chain employs TRBV19 and TRBJ2-3; TRBD1 might be the D (6 bases). This CDR3 is 15 amino acids long. The V end was cut by 0 bases, the J end by 3 bases, with 10 bases between. Germline CDR1 is LNHDA and CDR2 is SQIVND (reference sequence). The CDR3 DNA is TGTGCCAGTAGTATAGAGGGGGCAGGAACAGATACGCAGTATTTT. Amino acid sequence: CASSIEGAGTDTQYF. Together with reference TRBV19 and TRBJ2-3, the CDR3 gives the full variable domain: DGGITQSPKYLFRKEGQNVTLSCEQNLNHDAMYWYRQDPGQGLRLIYYSQIVNDFQKGDIAEGYSVSREKKESFPLTVTSAQKNPTAFYLCASSIEGAGTDTQYFGPGTRLTVL.

This clone was seen a single time. This sequence joins TRBV5-1 and TRBJ2-3; 10 bases map to TRBD2. The CDR3 covers 17 residues. CDR1 and CDR2 from the germline V gene are SGHRS and YFSETQ. J lost 5 bases, V lost 0 bases, and 9 bases had no gene match. The CDR3 DNA is TGCGCCAGCAGCTTGGAGGGGCTAGCGGGAGCCGGAGATACGCAGTATTTT. It is translated as CASSLEGLAGAGDTQYF. Based on the CDR3 plus reference TRBV5-1 and TRBJ2-3, the full variable domain is KAGVTQTPRYLIKTRGQQVTLSCSPISGHRSVSWYQQTPGQGLQFLFEYFSETQRNKGNFPGRFSGRQFSNSRSEMNVSTLELGDSALYLCASSLEGLAGAGDTQYFGPGTRLTVL.

The chain uses TRBV5-1 and TRBJ2-3; perhaps TRBD2 as D (5 bases). Trimming left V 3 bases short and J 3 bases short, with 11 bases between. Germline V gives CDR1 SGHRS, CDR2 YFSETQ. The CDR3 runs 14 residues. The CDR3 DNA sequence: TGCGCCAGCAGCTCTCCCGAGGGTACAGATACGCAGTATTTT. Translating it yields CASSSPEGTDTQYF.

The chain couples TRBV27 to TRBJ2-7, with unresolved D. V shed 6 bases and J shed 5 bases, with 11 bases lying between them. The CDR3 runs to 12 residues. Germline V gene data show CDR1 as MNHEY and CDR2 as SMNVEV (reference sequence). The CDR3 loop is CASSPGWNEQYF. CDR3 DNA sequence: TGTGCCAGCAGCCCAGGCTGGAACGAGCAGTACTTC.

This chain joins TRBV29-1 and TRBJ2-1; D is possibly TRBD2 (5 bases). The V gene's germline CDR1 is SQVTM and CDR2 ANQGSEA. The CDR3 runs to 13 residues. Deletions cut 3 bases from V and 3 bases from J, with 9 bases between. This CDR3 is CSVDGKLYNEQFF. CDR3 DNA: TGCAGCGTTGACGGGAAGCTCTACAATGAGCAGTTCTTC.

This clone turned up a few times. The rearrangement uses TRBV5-1 and TRBJ1-3; weak D call: TRBD1 (6 bases). The CDR3 is made up of 16 amino acids. Trimming shortened V by 2 bases and J by 0 bases, and 12 bases separated the two germline ends. The germline V gene has CDR1 SGHRS and CDR2 YFSETQ. CDR3 residues: CASSFSGGGSGNTIYF. The DNA for the CDR3 is TGCGCCAGCAGCTTCTCGGGAGGGGGCTCTGGAAACACCATATATTTT. Based on the CDR3 plus reference TRBV5-1 and TRBJ1-3, the full variable domain is KAGVTQTPRYLIKTRGQQVTLSCSPISGHRSVSWYQQTPGQGLQFLFEYFSETQRNKGNFPGRFSGRQFSNSRSEMNVSTLELGDSALYLCASSFSGGGSGNTIYFGEGSWLTVV.

The V gene is TRBV4-2, the J gene TRBJ1-4; D may be TRBD1 (5 bases). This CDR3 spans 15 amino acids. Germline lookup yields CDR1 LGHNA and CDR2 YNFKEQ. The V gene lost 4 bases and the J gene lost 6 bases, with 15 bases spanning the gap. The CDR3 DNA sequence: TGTGCCAGCAGCCGATGGCAGGGCGGAGATGAAAAACTGTTTTTT. Protein: CASSRWQGGDEKLFF.

The genes are TRBV7-9 and TRBJ2-1; 11 bases line up with TRBD2. Germline assignment: CDR1 SEHNR and CDR2 FQNEAQ (reference sequence). Trimming removed 2 bases from V and 2 bases from J; junction bases left unmatched: 2. The CDR3 is made up of 16 amino acids. The CDR3 DNA is TGTGCCAGCAGCTTAACGGGACTAGCGGCCTACAATGAGCAGTTCTTC. Translation: CASSLTGLAAYNEQFF.

The genes are TRBV25-1 and TRBJ2-7; 8 nucleotides align to TRBD2. Unmatched junction bases numbered 9, after V lost 1 base and J lost 4 bases. Germline V gene sequence: CDR1 MGHDK, CDR2 SYGVNS. This CDR3 has 16 residues. DNA of the CDR3: TGTGCCAGCAGTGAATCGGGGGGGAGGAGAAATTACGAGCAGTACTTC. The encoded protein is CASSESGGRRNYEQYF.

This chain uses TRBV2 with TRBJ1-1; TRBD1 matches 9 bases. CDR3 length: 14 amino acids. Unmatched junction bases numbered 16, after V lost 10 bases and J lost 10 bases. Germline-derived CDR1 and CDR2 are SNHLY and FYNNEI. CDR3 protein: CATAGQGPNFGAFF. The DNA for the CDR3 is TGTGCCACCGCCGGACAGGGGCCTAATTTTGGAGCTTTCTTT.

V usage is TRBV7-3 and J usage is TRBJ2-6; possibly TRBD2 for D (7 bases). The V gene's germline CDR1 is SGHTA and CDR2 FQGTGA. Trimming stripped 7 bases from V and 2 bases from J, with 15 bases between. This CDR3 spans 16 amino acids. The CDR3 sequence: CASTPRGGAGANVLTF. The CDR3 nucleotides read TGTGCCAGCACCCCTAGGGGGGGGGCTGGGGCCAACGTCCTGACTTTC.

The chain couples TRBV6-6 to TRBJ2-1; 9 nucleotides agree with TRBD2. CDR3 size: 15 residues. The trim removed 7 bases at V and 6 bases at J, leaving 10 bases unmatched. The germline gives CDR1 MNHNY, CDR2 SVGAGI (reference sequence). The CDR3 here is CASTLGGRGGNEQFF. For the CDR3, the DNA is TGTGCCAGCACCCTCGGTGGGCGGGGGGGCAATGAGCAGTTCTTC.

The V and J genes are TRBV4-3 and TRBJ1-5, with TRBD1 matching 8 bases. V gave up 4 bases and J gave up 6 bases; unmatched junction bases: 8. Germline assignment: CDR1 LGHNA and CDR2 YSLEER. The CDR3 is made up of 15 amino acids. The CDR3 DNA sequence: TGCGCCAGCAGCCGAGGGACAGGCATGGGTCAGCCCCAGCATTTT. As protein: CASSRGTGMGQPQHF.

The chain combines TRBV7-8 with TRBJ1-4; 7 nucleotides agree with TRBD1. CDR1 is SGHVS and CDR2 is FQNEAQ in the germline V gene. The CDR3 totals 16 residues. V gave up 1 base and J gave up 1 base; unmatched junction bases: 3. The CDR3: CASSLGYRGTNEKLFF. CDR3 DNA: TGTGCCAGCAGCTTAGGTTACAGGGGAACTAATGAAAAACTGTTTTTT.

This chain uses TRBV29-1 with TRBJ2-3; TRBD2 is a possible D gene (5 bases). Trimming took 3 bases from V and 3 from J, leaving 7 bases between them. The CDR3 is 12 residues long. Germline loops: CDR1 SQVTM, CDR2 ANQGSEA. The CDR3 nucleotides are TGCAGCGTTGATCGGGGTACAGATACGCAGTATTTT. It is translated as CSVDRGTDTQYF.

The chain uses TRBV6-1 and TRBJ2-7; 10 bases line up with TRBD2. The CDR3 totals 15 residues. V lost 1 base to trimming and J lost 4 bases; unmatched junction nucleotides: 4. Germline V lookup: CDR1 MNHNS, CDR2 SASEGT. CDR3: CASSEDLAGAYEQYF. CDR3 nucleotides: TGTGCCAGCAGTGAAGACCTAGCGGGAGCTTACGAGCAGTACTTC.

This chain joins TRBV11-2 and TRBJ2-1; maybe TRBD1 (6 bases). The V gene's germline CDR1 is SGHAT and CDR2 FQNNGV. CDR3 length: 15 residues. V shed 2 bases and J shed 3 bases, with 11 bases lying between them. CDR3 sequence reads: CASSLTGRNYNEQFF. Here the CDR3 DNA reads TGTGCCAGCAGCTTAACAGGGCGGAACTACAATGAGCAGTTCTTC.